These 30 T cell receptor beta chains share one sample of origin, sequenced in a study of radiation and T cells in renal cell carcinoma. Clones were read by immunoSEQ multiplex PCR, and TCRdb kept only the in-frame ones, dropping some. The data contain around 86,000 clones, about 86% of them singletons. Documented time point: blood 2 weeks post-SBRT. Treatment denoted: 15 Gy SBRT to primary tumor, nephrectomy 4 weeks later. Material: blood, obtained from a patient whose treatment included radiotherapy and nephrectomy. The receptors derive from a woman aged 45-65 years with renal cell carcinoma.

This chain connects TRBV30 to TRBJ1-6; D is ambiguous. Looked up from germline, CDR1 is GTSNPN and CDR2 is SVGIG (reference sequence). V lost 4 bases and J lost 9, with 10 bases in between. The CDR3 totals 12 residues. The CDR3 DNA sequence: TGTGCCTGGAATTTGGGGAGTTCACCCCTCCACTTT. The encoded protein is CAWNLGSSPLHF.

The CDR3 DNA follows: TGTGCCTGGAGTGCGGACAGCCTCTACAATGAGCAGTTCTTC. It specifies CAWSADSLYNEQFF. V and J are TRBV30 and TRBJ2-1; TRBD1 is a possible D gene (6 bases). Trimming pared 1 base from V and 3 bases from J, leaving 10 bases between. Germline loops: CDR1 GTSNPN, CDR2 SVGIG (reference sequence). The CDR3 totals 14 residues.

The CDR3 loop reads CASGTSGGADTQYF. CDR3 nucleotides: TGTGCCAGCGGGACTAGCGGGGGCGCAGATACGCAGTATTTT. The J gene is TRBJ2-3, the V gene TRBV6-5; 14 bases are a match to TRBD2. The germline V gene has CDR1 MNHEY and CDR2 SVGAGI. This CDR3 region has 14 residues. The V gene end was trimmed by 8 bases and the J gene end by 4 bases; junction bases not matched to a gene: 2.

This clone was seen only a few times. This chain links TRBV5-4 with TRBJ1-3; D might be TRBD1 (6 bases). V was pared by 1 base and J by 2 bases, with 7 bases between. Germline lookup yields CDR1 SGHNT and CDR2 YYREEE (reference sequence). This CDR3 is built from 14 residues. The chain's CDR3 is CASSLTGTGNTIYF. In DNA, the CDR3 is TGTGCCAGCAGCTTGACAGGGACTGGAAACACCATATATTTT.

This clone has just one count. This rearrangement joins TRBV11-2 to TRBJ2-5; 8 bases fit TRBD1. The CDR3 covers 15 residues. Per the germline V gene, CDR1 is SGHAT and CDR2 is FQNNGV. Trimming took 5 bases from V and 4 from J; bases not matched to a gene: 9. The chain's CDR3 is CASSQGTGGGETQYF. CDR3 DNA sequence: TGTGCCAGCAGCCAGGGGACAGGTGGGGGAGAGACCCAGTACTTC.

The chain joins TRBV7-9 to TRBJ1-4, with 8 bases identical to TRBD1. This CDR3 has 14 amino acids. CDR1 is SEHNR and CDR2 is FQNEAQ in the germline V gene (reference sequence). With V trimmed by 5 bases and J by 7 bases, 6 bases remained unmatched. The CDR3: CASSPGTGTEKLFF. The CDR3, as DNA: TGTGCCAGCAGCCCTGGGACAGGAACTGAAAAACTGTTTTTT. Looking up the rest from reference TRBV7-9 and TRBJ1-4 gives the full variable domain: DTGVSQNPRHKITKRGQNVTFRCDPISEHNRLYWYRQTLGQGPEFLTYFQNEAQLEKSRLLSDRFSAERPKGSFSTLEIQRTEQGDSAMYLCASSPGTGTEKLFFGSGTQLSVL.

The chain is built from TRBV4-3 and TRBJ2-7; D call uncertain. CDR3 size: 13 residues. Germline CDR1 LGHNA, CDR2 YSLEER. Between the trimmed V and J ends, which lost 1 base and 3 bases, there was a span of 7 bases. The CDR3 bases are TGCGCCAGCAGCCAAGGGCAGTTCTACGAGCAGTACTTC. Translating gives CASSQGQFYEQYF.

The CDR3 sequence: CASSEVGGNTIYF. The CDR3 coding sequence is TGTGCCAGCAGTGAAGTTGGGGGAAACACCATATATTTT. The chain couples TRBV6-1 to TRBJ1-3; D gene uncertain. The V end was cut by 1 base, the J end by 4 bases, with 5 bases between. CDR3 length: 13 amino acids. From germline, CDR1 is MNHNS and CDR2 SASEGT.

The chain joins TRBV14 to TRBJ2-7; maybe TRBD1 (6 bases). Germline CDR1 reads SGHDN; CDR2 reads FVKESK. The CDR3 covers 14 residues. V lost 5 bases, J lost 9 bases, and 20 bases lay in between. The CDR3 is CASSYQTGTQVQYF. The CDR3 region has the DNA TGTGCCAGCAGCTACCAGACAGGCACCCAGGTGCAGTACTTC.

The chain carries TRBV7-6 and TRBJ2-3; TRBD2 matches 11 bases. Germline V lookup: CDR1 SGHVS, CDR2 FNYEAQ. The CDR3 runs 15 residues. J was trimmed by 3 bases and V by 4 bases; bases with no gene match: 3. The CDR3 region is CASSYTSGGTDTQYF. In DNA form, the CDR3 reads TGTGCCAGCAGCTATACTAGCGGGGGAACAGATACGCAGTATTTT.

This chain connects TRBV28 to TRBJ1-2, with TRBD1 identical over 7 bases. This CDR3 is 14 amino acids long. Germline lookup yields CDR1 MDHEN and CDR2 SYDVKM. V was clipped by 3 bases and J by 2 bases; unmatched bases: 3. DNA for the CDR3: TGTGCCAGCAGTTTGCAGGGGGGAAACTATGGCTACACCTTC. It specifies CASSLQGGNYGYTF.

The chain carries TRBV28 and TRBJ1-2; perhaps TRBD1 as D (5 bases). This CDR3 comprises 14 residues. V lost 6 bases and J 7 bases, leaving 18 bases between the germline ends. Germline V lookup: CDR1 MDHEN, CDR2 SYDVKM. The CDR3 DNA sequence: TGTGCCAGCAGGCCGACTCCGGAGGGGTCTGGCTACACCTTC. Protein: CASRPTPEGSGYTF.

This chain joins TRBV7-6 and TRBJ2-1; TRBD2 agrees at 14 bases. Germline-derived CDR1 and CDR2 are SGHVS and FNYEAQ. J was trimmed by 0 bases and V by 5 bases; bases with no gene match: 9. The CDR3 runs to 19 residues. The chain's CDR3 is CASSPGLAGDSRSYNEQFF. The CDR3 region has the DNA TGTGCCAGCAGCCCGGGACTAGCGGGAGACTCCCGCTCCTACAATGAGCAGTTCTTC.

This rearrangement joins TRBV20-1 to TRBJ2-3; D call uncertain. Per germline, CDR1 DFQATT and CDR2 SNEGSKA (reference sequence). The CDR3 covers 10 residues. V lost 3 bases and J lost 6, with 4 bases in between. CDR3 coding DNA: TGCAGTGCTAGCCGGGATACGCAGTATTTT. Its translation is CSASRDTQYF.

The CDR3 is CASSNGLAGGRITYEQYF. DNA for the CDR3: TGTGCCAGCAGCAATGGACTAGCGGGAGGCCGCATAACATACGAGCAGTACTTC. The chain recombines TRBV5-6 with TRBJ2-7, with 14 bases matching TRBD2. Germline CDR1 reads SGHDT; CDR2 reads YYEEEE. There are 18 residues in the CDR3. Losses at the gene ends were 4 bases for V and 4 bases for J; bases not matched to a gene: 13. Full variable domain (remainder filled in from reference TRBV5-6 and TRBJ2-7): DAGVTQSPTHLIKTRGQQVTLRCSPKSGHDTVSWYQQALGQGPQFIFQYYEEEERQRGNFPDRFSGHQFPNYSSELNVNALLLGDSALYLCASSNGLAGGRITYEQYFGPGTRLTVT.

This clone was counted between two and nine times. The chain links TRBV7-8 to TRBJ2-1; 8 bases are shared with TRBD2. Germline loops: CDR1 SGHVS, CDR2 FQNEAQ. Trimming removed 1 base from V and 0 bases from J; junction bases left unmatched: 11. The CDR3 has 19 amino acids. The CDR3 spells CASSLVASGFVSSYNEQFF. Written as DNA, the CDR3 is TGTGCCAGCAGCTTAGTGGCTAGCGGGTTTGTCAGCTCCTACAATGAGCAGTTCTTC.

V and J are TRBV7-2 and TRBJ2-7, with 7 bases aligning to TRBD2. This CDR3 region has 15 residues. In germline, CDR1 is SGHTA, CDR2 FQGNSA. The junction had 9 bases not matched to a gene; V was cut back by 1 base and J by 6 bases. The CDR3 region is CASSLVPKLASEQYF. CDR3 DNA: TGTGCCAGCAGCTTAGTCCCCAAACTAGCGAGCGAGCAGTACTTC.

The chain uses TRBV5-1 and TRBJ2-5; 8 bases line up with TRBD1. This CDR3 region has 14 residues. V lost 3 bases and J lost 3; bases outside the gene matches: 4. Germline V gene lookup returns CDR1 SGHRS and CDR2 YFSETQ. The CDR3, as DNA: TGCGCCAGCAGCTCGATACAGGGGGAAGAGACCCAGTACTTC. Protein sequence: CASSSIQGEETQYF. The whole variable domain, filled in from reference TRBV5-1 and TRBJ2-5, reads KAGVTQTPRYLIKTRGQQVTLSCSPISGHRSVSWYQQTPGQGLQFLFEYFSETQRNKGNFPGRFSGRQFSNSRSEMNVSTLELGDSALYLCASSSIQGEETQYFGPGTRLLVL.

This clone has only a few counts. CDR3 DNA: TGTGCCAGCAGCCACCGGGACCCTAGGAACACTGAAGCTTTCTTT. Its protein product is CASSHRDPRNTEAFF. The genes are TRBV21-1 and TRBJ1-1. TRBV21-1 is a documented pseudogene. The CDR3 length is 15 residues.

J is TRBJ2-7 and V is TRBV10-1, with TRBD1 matching over 9 bases. CDR1 is WNHNN and CDR2 is SYGVQD in the germline V gene (reference sequence). V gave up 3 bases and J gave up 6 bases; unmatched junction bases: 6. This CDR3 comprises 14 residues. Written as DNA, the CDR3 is TGCGCCAGCAGTGACCCGGGACAGGGACCCGAGCAGTACTTC. It translates to CASSDPGQGPEQYF.

V is TRBV19 and J is TRBJ2-7, with D uncertain. The CDR3 length is 14 residues. Trimming removed 5 bases from V and 0 bases from J, with 11 bases in between. Germline V gives CDR1 LNHDA, CDR2 SQIVND (reference sequence). This CDR3 is CASSGWAASYEQYF. In nucleotides, the CDR3 is TGTGCCAGTAGTGGGTGGGCGGCCTCCTACGAGCAGTACTTC.

V and J are TRBV28 and TRBJ2-5; 12 bases map to TRBD2. From germline, CDR1 is MDHEN and CDR2 SYDVKM. V shed 6 bases and J 4 bases; nucleotides not matched to a gene: 6. This CDR3 comprises 15 residues. CDR3 DNA: TGTGCCAGCAGGGAGACTAGCGGGAGTTTAGAGACCCAGTACTTC. It yields the protein CASRETSGSLETQYF.

The genes are TRBV28 and TRBJ1-4, with D maybe TRBD1 (6 bases). CDR1 is MDHEN and CDR2 is SYDVKM in the germline V gene. V was cut by 6 bases and J by 6 bases, with 20 bases left in between. The CDR3 runs 16 residues. As DNA, the CDR3 is TGTGCCAGCAGCAAGAGATCGTGGAGGGGGGATGAAAAACTGTTTTTT. It codes for CASSKRSWRGDEKLFF.

The chain carries TRBV11-1 and TRBJ2-1, with 10 bases identical to TRBD2. With 5 bases clipped from V and 9 bases from J, the junction kept 7 bases outside the gene matches. The germline CDR1 and CDR2 sequences are SGHAT and FQDESV (reference sequence). This CDR3 spans 14 amino acids. The CDR3 here is CASSQLAGVGEQFF. Written as DNA, the CDR3 is TGTGCCAGCAGCCAGCTAGCGGGAGTGGGTGAGCAGTTCTTC.

This clone was detected once. This sequence joins TRBV15 and TRBJ2-7, with 9 bases aligning to TRBD1. Germline CDR1 reads LNHNV; CDR2 reads YYDKDF (reference sequence). The trim removed 1 base at V and 5 bases at J, leaving 6 bases unmatched. This CDR3 has 15 amino acids. The CDR3 coding sequence is TGTGCCACCAGCAGAGGAGTAAGACAGGGGGACGAGCAGTACTTC. Translation: CATSRGVRQGDEQYF.

CDR3: CASSLVGLQPQHF. The CDR3, as DNA: TGTGCCAGCAGCTTAGTAGGTCTTCAGCCCCAGCATTTT. The chain combines TRBV7-2 with TRBJ1-5; D unclear. Trimming pared 1 base from V and 6 bases from J, leaving 7 bases between. The CDR3 is made up of 13 amino acids. CDR1 SGHTA and CDR2 FQGNSA come from the germline V gene.

The rearrangement joins TRBV7-2 to TRBJ2-5, with D perhaps TRBD2 (6 bases). In germline, CDR1 is SGHTA, CDR2 FQGNSA. Trimming took 2 bases from V and 1 from J, leaving 17 bases between them. The CDR3 totals 17 residues. This CDR3 reads CASSLFGAGVPQETQYF. For the CDR3, the DNA is TGTGCCAGCAGCTTATTCGGAGCGGGCGTACCCCAAGAGACCCAGTACTTC.

This chain links TRBV18 with TRBJ1-1; D may be TRBD1 (6 bases). From germline, CDR1 is KGHSH and CDR2 LQKENI. The V and J ends lost 3 bases and 0 bases respectively, with 14 bases between them. The CDR3 runs to 16 residues. The CDR3 protein is CASSPDRRGLNTEAFF. In nucleotides, the CDR3 is TGTGCCAGCTCACCCGACAGGAGGGGATTGAACACTGAAGCTTTCTTT.

The rearrangement uses TRBV18 and TRBJ1-5; 8 bases align to TRBD1. V trimming: 2 bases; J trimming: 11 bases; junction bases outside the gene matches: 20. The CDR3 is made up of 18 amino acids. Per germline, CDR1 KGHSH and CDR2 LQKENI. Here the CDR3 DNA reads TGTGCCAGCTCACCAGGGGGTTCATCAGGGGGCCGCCGCGGGACCCAGCATTTT. It translates to CASSPGGSSGGRRGTQHF.

This clone was seen more than once but under ten times. This chain uses TRBV19 with TRBJ1-5, with TRBD1 as a possible D gene (5 bases). The V and J ends lost 7 bases and 2 bases respectively, with 15 bases between them. CDR3 length: 15 amino acids. Germline CDR1 and CDR2: LNHDA and SQIVND (reference sequence). The CDR3 region is CASTTLGVGNQPQHF. The CDR3, as DNA: TGTGCCAGTACCACCCTGGGGGTTGGCAATCAGCCCCAGCATTTT.